This T cell receptor beta chain was found in a study of blood T cell repertoires in COVID-19. The germline V gene encodes CDR1 SGHTA and CDR2 FQGNSA. V lost 0 bases to trimming and J lost 6 bases; unmatched junction nucleotides: 2. This CDR3 has 15 residues. Data came from immunoSEQ multiplex PCR; TCRdb stores just in-frame clones and leaves some out. The table has roughly 330,000 clones, around 83% seen once. V is TRBV7-2 and J is TRBJ2-4, with 10 bases fitting TRBD2. The source of this sequence is a woman in her forties or fifties with acute or convalescent COVID-19. The specimen sequenced was peripheral blood. This CDR3 is CASSLATSGINIQYF. CDR3 coding DNA: TGTGCCAGCAGCTTAGCAACTAGCGGGATAAACATTCAGTACTTC.